This TCR beta chain is drawn from a study of early T cells in non-severe SARS-CoV-2 infection. With 2 bases removed from V and 10 bases from J, the gap between germline ends came to 15 bases. The CDR3 runs 15 residues. Germline V gene lookup returns CDR1 MDHEN and CDR2 SYDVKM. Ten or more counts support this clonotype. What it binds is not known. Unique molecular identifiers were added to individual cDNA molecules. TCRdb redid the calling of the 5' RACE reads with MiXCR, one entry per CDR3 protein. The sample carries some 87,000 distinct CDR3 sequences, 9.5% to 15% recorded once. Overall study findings and caveats: VDJdb matching skewed toward anti-spike CD8 responses, missing private and CD4 specificities.

This receptor was identified in an adult who was a healthcare worker with PCR-confirmed SARS-CoV-2 infection or an uninfected control (not recorded which). The chain uses TRBV28 and TRBJ1-6; D possibly corresponds to TRBD1 (5 bases). The sequenced material came from whole blood. DNA of the CDR3: TGTGCCAGCAGTTTAACGGGGGTTACGGACTCACCCCTCCACTTT. Amino acid sequence: CASSLTGVTDSPLHF.